These T cell receptor beta chains were read from a single sample in a study of cytomegalovirus exposure and HLA in healthy donors. Measured with immunoSEQ multiplex PCR; TCRdb has only the in-frame clones, and not every one. Seen here are more than 110,000 clones, about two thirds observed once, and the top ten hold 2.1%. Sequencing was done on a sample of PBMCs. All receptors come from a woman aged 55 to 70 in good health and CMV-seropositive. The CDR3 runs from the conserved cysteine through the conserved F or W. A D gene is named only where the DNA matches it firmly. Size tells how often a clone was seen (once, few, many) or the class of an expanded clone, and some rows leave it out.

j_gene,abundance,d_gene,v_gene,CDR3nt,CDR3aa
TRBJ2-2,once,TRBD2,TRBV4-2,TGTGCCAGCAGCCGTGAGGTAGCGGGAGGGCTGGGCACCGGGGAGCTGTTTTTT,CASSREVAGGLGTGELFF
TRBJ1-2,once,.,TRBV11-2,TGTGCCAGCAGCCCCGGGGGTGTCTATGGCTACACCTTC,CASSPGGVYGYTF
TRBJ1-5,.,.,TRBV9,TGTGCCAGCAGCGTCGACACTAATCAGCCCCAGCATTTT,CASSVDTNQPQHF
TRBJ1-4,few,TRBD1,TRBV7-3,TGTGCCAGCAGCTTAGACAGGGTGAATGAAAAACTGTTTTTT,CASSLDRVNEKLFF
TRBJ1-2,.,.,TRBV7-9,TGTGCCAGCAGCTCTTCTGACAGGAACTATGGCTACACCTTC,CASSSSDRNYGYTF
TRBJ1-5,.,.,TRBV9,TGTGCCAGCAGCCCCGGGAACATGGCCCAGCCCCAGCATTTT,CASSPGNMAQPQHF
TRBJ1-2,.,.,TRBV19,TGTGCCAGTAGTATAGATCCCTGGGCCTCTTATGGCTACACCTTC,CASSIDPWASYGYTF
TRBJ2-7,.,.,TRBV10-3,TGTGCCATCAGTGAGGGGGCAGGGGTGGGACGCGAGCAGTACTTC,CAISEGAGVGREQYF
TRBJ1-2,once,TRBD1,TRBV5-6,TGTGCCAGCAGCAAGGGGACAGTTGTTAACTATGGCTACACCTTC,CASSKGTVVNYGYTF
TRBJ1-2,.,.,TRBV2,TGTGCCAGCAGCCCTTCGGGGTGGGGCTACACCTTC,CASSPSGWGYTF
TRBJ1-2,.,TRBD1,TRBV6-5,TGTGCCAGCAGTCTACAGGGGTCCGGCTACACCTTC,CASSLQGSGYTF
TRBJ2-7,few,.,TRBV11-2,TGTGCCAGCAGCCCCCTACTTCGGGGTAGTTCCTACGAGCAGTACTTC,CASSPLLRGSSYEQYF
TRBJ1-3,.,.,TRBV18,TGTGCCAGCTCACCTGAATTAAGGGGGTTTGCAGACACCATATATTTT,CASSPELRGFADTIYF
TRBJ1-4,.,.,TRBV2,TGTGCCAGCAGTGACGGGGTGAGGACTGAAAAACTGTTTTTT,CASSDGVRTEKLFF
TRBJ2-3,.,.,TRBV4-2,TGTGCCAGCAGCGAGGGACTGACAGCGCAGTATTTT,CASSEGLTAQYF
TRBJ2-2,.,TRBD1,TRBV2,TGTGCCAGCAGTGCGGACAGGGCCGGCGGGGAGCTGTTTTTT,CASSADRAGGELFF
TRBJ1-1,few,.,TRBV6-5,TGTGCCAGCAGTTACTCGTGGCAGGGCTACACTGAAGCTTTCTTT,CASSYSWQGYTEAFF
TRBJ2-7,.,.,TRBV1,TGCACCAGCAGCCAAGAGGGCCTAGCGGCGTCCTACGAGCAGTACTTC,CTSSQEGLAASYEQYF
TRBJ1-1,.,.,TRBV5-1,TGCGCCAGCAGCTTGGCCGGGGTTAGCACTGAAGCTTTCTTT,CASSLAGVSTEAFF
TRBJ1-1,.,.,TRBV2,TGTGCCAGCAGTGAACAGGGCCGCACTGAAGCTTTCTTT,CASSEQGRTEAFF
TRBJ2-7,.,.,TRBV28,TGTGCCAGCAGTTTACAGACAGGGAGGTACGAGCAGTACTTC,CASSLQTGRYEQYF
TRBJ2-7,.,.,TRBV6-1,TGTGCCAGCAGTGAAGGGTGGGGGAGGGGGGGATCCTACGAGCAGTACTTC,CASSEGWGRGGSYEQYF
TRBJ2-3,.,TRBD2,TRBV25-1,TGTGCCAGCAGTGCCCCTGACCCTGCGGGAGAGCCAGATACGCAGTATTTT,CASSAPDPAGEPDTQYF
TRBJ1-1,few,.,TRBV28,TGTGCCAGCGTTAGAAGTGTCACTGAAGCTTTCTTT,CASVRSVTEAFF